What follows are 25 T cell receptor beta chains derived from one specimen sequenced in a study of T cell changes during pregnancy in multiple sclerosis. This table comes from immunoSEQ multiplex PCR, and its TCRdb copy is limited to in-frame clones, with some not included. The sample includes approximately 70,000 clones, about 93% of them seen just once. The specimen was CD4+ T cells from peripheral blood mononuclear cells, collected before pregnancy. Source of these receptors: a female donor with multiple sclerosis, enrolled in a pregnancy study.

This chain links TRBV2 with TRBJ2-7, with 7 bases fitting TRBD2. The CDR3 is 14 amino acids. The V gene end was trimmed by 1 base and the J gene end by 8 bases; junction bases not matched to a gene: 8. Germline values: CDR1 SNHLY, CDR2 FYNNEI. The CDR3 nucleotides are TGTGCCAGCAGTGAAGTCAGCGGGAACGTCCAGCAGTACTTC. Translating it yields CASSEVSGNVQQYF. Full variable domain (remainder filled in from reference TRBV2 and TRBJ2-7): EPEVTQTPSHQVTQMGQEVILRCVPISNHLYFYWYRQILGQKVEFLVSFYNNEISEKSEIFDDQFSVERPDGSNFTLKIRSTKLEDSAMYFCASSEVSGNVQQYFGPGTRLTVT.

V and J are TRBV5-1 and TRBJ1-1; D remains unclear. Germline CDR1 SGHRS, CDR2 YFSETQ. Trimming shortened V by 7 bases and J by 0 bases, and 13 bases separated the two germline ends. The CDR3 is made up of 14 amino acids. Here the CDR3 reads CASGSGELNTEAFF. For the CDR3, the DNA is TGCGCCAGCGGATCTGGAGAATTGAACACTGAAGCTTTCTTT.

The V gene is TRBV29-1, the J gene TRBJ1-1; TRBD1 might be the D (6 bases). The CDR3 is made up of 15 amino acids. Germline CDR1 is SQVTM and CDR2 is ANQGSEA. Trimming pared 5 bases from V and 0 bases from J, leaving 16 bases between. The CDR3 nucleotides are TGCAGCGTTAGAACAGGGAGAGCCATGAACACTGAAGCTTTCTTT. Its translation is CSVRTGRAMNTEAFF.

The chain combines TRBV7-2 with TRBJ1-5, with 9 bases that match TRBD1. Germline V lookup: CDR1 SGHTA, CDR2 FQGNSA. The CDR3 runs 16 residues. V was pared by 5 bases and J by 8 bases, with 13 bases of the junction left unmatched. In DNA, the CDR3 is TGTGCCAGCAGCCCTAGAGGAGGGACAGGGCTGGAGCCCCAGCATTTT. Protein sequence: CASSPRGGTGLEPQHF. The whole variable domain, remainder taken from reference TRBV7-2 and TRBJ1-5, is GAGVSQSPSNKVTEKGKDVELRCDPISGHTALYWYRQSLGQGLEFLIYFQGNSAPDKSGLPSDRFSAERTGGSVSTLTIQRTQQEDSAVYLCASSPRGGTGLEPQHFGDGTRLSIL.

The chain combines TRBV4-1 with TRBJ1-2, with 11 bases aligning to TRBD1. Trimming cost V 2 bases and J 8 bases; bases outside gene matches: 4. CDR3 length: 14 residues. Germline V CDR1 and CDR2: MGHRA, YSYEKL. The chain's CDR3 is CASSQPGTGGGYTF. DNA of the CDR3: TGCGCCAGCAGCCAACCCGGGACAGGGGGAGGCTACACCTTC.

V and J are TRBV30 and TRBJ2-7; maybe TRBD1 (5 bases). The CDR3 extends over 13 amino acids. V shed 7 bases and J shed 3 bases, with 16 bases lying between them. Germline V lookup: CDR1 GTSNPN, CDR2 SVGIG (reference sequence). The CDR3 loop reads CALLWGNYYEQYF. The CDR3 DNA follows: TGTGCCTTGCTGTGGGGCAACTACTACGAGCAGTACTTC.

This chain joins TRBV15 and TRBJ1-1; D unresolved. Looked up from germline, CDR1 is LNHNV and CDR2 is YYDKDF (reference sequence). V dropped 0 bases and J dropped 3 bases, with 5 bases sitting between them. The CDR3 is 13 residues long. Here the CDR3 reads CATSRDFDTEAFF. Written as DNA, the CDR3 is TGTGCCACCAGCAGAGATTTCGACACTGAAGCTTTCTTT.

V gene TRBV7-9 combines with J gene TRBJ1-5; D ambiguous. Trimming stripped 2 bases from V and 4 bases from J, with 15 bases between. Germline assignment: CDR1 SEHNR and CDR2 FQNEAQ (reference sequence). The CDR3 covers 16 residues. CDR3 amino acids: CASSLYEGMTNQPQHF. In nucleotides, the CDR3 is TGTGCCAGCAGCTTATATGAGGGAATGACGAATCAGCCCCAGCATTTT.

Only one count was recorded for this clone. The chain joins TRBV27 to TRBJ1-6, with no clear D. CDR1 and CDR2 from the germline V gene are MNHEY and SMNVEV (reference sequence). The germline V and J ends were trimmed by 1 base and 0 bases, with 22 bases remaining between them. This CDR3 spans 21 amino acids. The CDR3 sequence is CASSLFGAEMPRGSYNSPLHF. The DNA for the CDR3 is TGTGCCAGCAGTTTATTCGGCGCCGAGATGCCAAGAGGCTCCTATAATTCACCCCTCCACTTT.

The count of this clone is one. V and J are TRBV7-2 and TRBJ1-1, with a weak D call TRBD1 (5 bases). CDR3 size: 16 residues. V gave up 2 bases and J gave up 5 bases, with 18 bases separating them. Germline CDR1 and CDR2: SGHTA and FQGNSA. The CDR3 here is CASSLFWDSGTTEAFF. The CDR3, as DNA: TGTGCCAGCAGCTTATTTTGGGACTCTGGTACGACTGAAGCTTTCTTT. The variable domain in full, completed from reference TRBV7-2 and TRBJ1-1, reads GAGVSQSPSNKVTEKGKDVELRCDPISGHTALYWYRQSLGQGLEFLIYFQGNSAPDKSGLPSDRFSAERTGGSVSTLTIQRTQQEDSAVYLCASSLFWDSGTTEAFFGQGTRLTVV.

The V gene is TRBV11-3, the J gene TRBJ2-5, with D tentatively TRBD1 (5 bases). V was trimmed by 3 bases and J by 1 base, leaving 18 bases between them. Germline assignment: CDR1 SGHNT and CDR2 YENEEA. This CDR3 has 17 residues. The CDR3 DNA is TGTGCCAGCAGCTTGGGAAGGGGTCAAATCGGCCAAGAGACCCAGTACTTC. This codes for CASSLGRGQIGQETQYF.

The J gene is TRBJ1-4, the V gene TRBV19, with a weak D call TRBD1 (6 bases). V was trimmed by 4 bases and J by 0 bases, leaving 9 bases between them. CDR3 length: 15 amino acids. Germline lookup yields CDR1 LNHDA and CDR2 SQIVND (reference sequence). The DNA for the CDR3 is TGTGCCAGTAGTAGTAGGACAGCAACTAATGAAAAACTGTTTTTT. Protein product: CASSSRTATNEKLFF.

The chain employs TRBV9 and TRBJ1-2; TRBD1 might be the D (6 bases). The V gene's germline CDR1 is SGDLS and CDR2 YYNGEE. The CDR3 is made up of 14 amino acids. V was pared by 3 bases and J by 2 bases, with 11 bases between. The CDR3 nucleotides are TGTGCCAGCAGCGAGAGGACAGCAAACTATGGCTACACCTTC. Protein product: CASSERTANYGYTF.

The chain recombines TRBV5-5 with TRBJ2-3; D is unresolved. Trimming removed 2 bases from V and 1 base from J, with 8 bases in between. The germline gives CDR1 SGHKS, CDR2 YYEKEE (reference sequence). The CDR3 runs to 14 residues. The CDR3 region is CASSFFSGTDTQYF. CDR3 nucleotide sequence: TGTGCCAGCAGCTTCTTTTCTGGCACAGATACGCAGTATTTT. Supplemented by reference TRBV5-5 and TRBJ2-3, the full variable domain reads DAGVTQSPTHLIKTRGQQVTLRCSPISGHKSVSWYQQVLGQGPQFIFQYYEKEERGRGNFPDRFSARQFPNYSSELNVNALLLGDSALYLCASSFFSGTDTQYFGPGTRLTVL.

This sequence joins TRBV7-2 and TRBJ1-3; D possibly corresponds to TRBD1 (6 bases). The ends were cut back, 1 base at V and 4 bases at J, with 17 bases in the middle. Germline lookup yields CDR1 SGHTA and CDR2 FQGNSA. The CDR3 totals 17 residues. CDR3 loop: CASSLVRVGARGNTIYF. CDR3 sequence (DNA): TGTGCCAGCAGCTTAGTCAGGGTGGGGGCTAGGGGAAACACCATATATTTT.

The chain recombines TRBV18 with TRBJ1-1; 9 bases are a match to TRBD1. Trimming at V came to 6 bases and at J to 5 bases, leaving 7 bases not matched to a gene. CDR3 size: 14 residues. CDR1 KGHSH and CDR2 LQKENI come from the germline V gene. The CDR3 DNA reads TGTGCCAGCTCCCGGACAGGGGATCTTACTGAAGCTTTCTTT. The encoded protein is CASSRTGDLTEAFF.

The V and J genes are TRBV18 and TRBJ1-6, with 9 bases aligning to TRBD1. V gave up 3 bases and J gave up 8 bases; unmatched junction bases: 5. The length of the CDR3 is 15 residues. Germline V gene data show CDR1 as KGHSH and CDR2 as LQKENI. DNA of the CDR3: TGTGCCAGCTCACCCAGGACAGGGGTTGATTCACCCCTCCACTTT. The encoded protein is CASSPRTGVDSPLHF. The full variable domain, its missing parts supplied by reference TRBV18 and TRBJ1-6, is NAGVMQNPRHLVRRRGQEARLRCSPMKGHSHVYWYRQLPEEGLKFMVYLQKENIIDESGMPKERFSAEFPKEGPSILRIQQVVRGDSAAYFCASSPRTGVDSPLHFGNGTRLTVT.

This clone appeared a few times. The chain is built from TRBV30 and TRBJ1-2; a possible D gene is TRBD1 (5 bases). The CDR3 totals 11 residues. V was trimmed by 3 bases and J by 6 bases, leaving 8 bases between them. Germline assignment: CDR1 GTSNPN and CDR2 SVGIG (reference sequence). CDR3 amino acids: CAWSRADGYTF. Here the CDR3 DNA reads TGTGCCTGGAGCAGGGCGGATGGCTACACCTTC. Complete variable domain (other parts from reference TRBV30 and TRBJ1-2): SQTIHQWPATLVQPVGSPLSLECTVEGTSNPNLYWYRQAAGRGLQLLFYSVGIGQISSEVPQNLSASRPQDRQFILSSKKLLLSDSGFYLCAWSRADGYTFGSGTRLTVV.

This chain connects TRBV11-2 to TRBJ2-5; D not resolved. Trimming cost V 5 bases and J 2 bases, with 15 bases left between them. CDR3 length: 15 amino acids. The germline gives CDR1 SGHAT, CDR2 FQNNGV. CDR3 protein: CASSPFRIAQETQYF. The CDR3 bases are TGTGCCAGCAGCCCCTTTAGAATAGCTCAAGAGACCCAGTACTTC.

The chain carries TRBV25-1 and TRBJ2-2; 11 bases line up with TRBD1. Germline CDR1 is MGHDK and CDR2 is SYGVNS. This CDR3 is built from 16 residues. Trimming removed 2 bases from V and 5 bases from J; junction bases left unmatched: 4. The CDR3 loop is CASSEQGTGGTGELFF. CDR3 in DNA: TGTGCCAGCAGTGAACAGGGGACAGGGGGAACCGGGGAGCTGTTTTTT. Combining the CDR3 with reference TRBV25-1 and TRBJ2-2 gives the whole variable domain EADIYQTPRYLVIGTGKKITLECSQTMGHDKMYWYQQDPGMELHLIHYSYGVNSTEKGDLSSESTVSRIRTEHFPLTLESARPSHTSQYLCASSEQGTGGTGELFFGEGSRLTVL.

The genes are TRBV25-1 and TRBJ1-1; 7 nucleotides match TRBD1. V was pared by 7 bases and J by 1 base, with 6 bases of the junction left unmatched. This CDR3 has 14 amino acids. Germline V gene lookup returns CDR1 MGHDK and CDR2 SYGVNS. The chain's CDR3 is CASKRTGANTEAFF. The CDR3 DNA reads TGTGCCAGCAAAAGAACAGGGGCGAACACTGAAGCTTTCTTT.

The chain recombines TRBV18 with TRBJ2-3; 10 bases line up with TRBD2. CDR1 and CDR2 (germline): KGHSH, LQKENI. J was trimmed by 1 base and V by 6 bases; bases with no gene match: 4. The CDR3 covers 15 residues. CDR3 loop: CASSPLAGGTDTQYF. The CDR3 region has the DNA TGTGCCAGCTCGCCCCTAGCGGGGGGCACAGATACGCAGTATTTT.

CDR3 nucleotide sequence: TGTGCCAGCAGCTTAATACAGGACAATGAGCAGTTCTTC. It yields the protein CASSLIQDNEQFF. The J gene is TRBJ2-1, the V gene TRBV7-6, with a weak D call TRBD1 (5 bases). Trimming removed 2 bases from V and 5 bases from J, with 7 bases in between. Looked up from germline, CDR1 is SGHVS and CDR2 is FNYEAQ. The CDR3 runs to 13 residues. The full variable domain, rest sourced from reference TRBV7-6 and TRBJ2-1, is GAGVSQSPRYKVTKRGQDVALRCDPISGHVSLYWYRQALGQGPEFLTYFNYEAQQDKSGLPNDRFSAERPEGSISTLTIQRTEQRDSAMYRCASSLIQDNEQFFGPGTRLTVL.

This clone was counted only a few times. The chain links TRBV18 to TRBJ1-1; D gene unclear. Trimming pared 2 bases from V and 3 bases from J, leaving 16 bases between. The CDR3 has 16 amino acids. From germline, CDR1 is KGHSH and CDR2 LQKENI. The chain's CDR3 is CASSPDEGPQDTEAFF. The CDR3 bases are TGTGCCAGCTCACCAGATGAGGGCCCTCAGGACACTGAAGCTTTCTTT.

This clone occurred once. V usage is TRBV7-2 and J usage is TRBJ2-7, with unresolved D. Germline CDR1 and CDR2: SGHTA and FQGNSA. V lost 5 bases and J lost 7, with 15 bases in between. There are 13 residues in the CDR3. This CDR3 reads CASSQSLVGEQYF. The CDR3 DNA follows: TGTGCCAGCAGCCAGTCCCTAGTAGGAGAGCAGTACTTC.